This T cell receptor beta chain was captured by sequencing in a study of post-analysis software for immune sequencing data. Turning to the study itself: Included among the disease courses, which were recorded for the cohort, were relapsing-remitting, secondary progressive and progressive-relapsing multiple sclerosis.

Built from TCR beta cDNA, the libraries had unique molecular identifiers in them. Approximately 450,000 cDNA molecules were recovered from an input of about 0.9 to 10 million T cells. From the PCR reads, TCRdb called clonotypes with MiXCR, one entry per CDR3 protein. The sample lists 430,000 or so distinct CDR3 sequences, 30% to 45% occurring once. Study-level findings and limits: Significantly lower normalized Chao1 diversity was seen in multiple sclerosis patients than in controls. Pronounced co-clustering by F measure was evident among identically batched samples.

Points on this clonotype: Its matching antigen is unknown.

This receptor was taken from a girl aged 2-10 years with multiple sclerosis. The sample was blood.

CDR3 DNA sequence: TGTGCCAGCAGTTTAACCAATTTCGGGGCCCGGGGCAATCAGCCCCAGCATTTT. Amino acids: CASSLTNFGARGNQPQHF. The chain links TRBV12-3 or TRBV12-4 to TRBJ1-5; TRBD1 is a possible D gene (5 bases). V gave up 2 bases and J gave up 2 bases, with 19 bases separating them. The CDR3 consists of 18 residues.